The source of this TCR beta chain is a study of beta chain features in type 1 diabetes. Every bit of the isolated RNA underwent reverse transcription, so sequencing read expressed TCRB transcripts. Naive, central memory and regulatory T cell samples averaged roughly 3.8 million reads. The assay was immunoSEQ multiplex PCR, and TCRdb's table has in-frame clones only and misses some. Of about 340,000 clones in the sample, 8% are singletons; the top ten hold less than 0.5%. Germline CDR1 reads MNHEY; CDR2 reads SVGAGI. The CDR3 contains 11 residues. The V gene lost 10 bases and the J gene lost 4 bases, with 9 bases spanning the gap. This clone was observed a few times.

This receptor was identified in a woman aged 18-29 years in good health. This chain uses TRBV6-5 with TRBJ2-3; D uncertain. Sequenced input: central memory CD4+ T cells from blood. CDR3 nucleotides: TGTGCCACCCCCGGAGCAGATACGCAGTATTTT. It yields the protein CATPGADTQYF.